Presented here are 22 T cell receptor beta chains from one specimen sequenced in a study of cytomegalovirus exposure and HLA in healthy donors (dated by TCRdb to about 2017). Library generation was performed with the immunoSEQ multiplex PCR assay. Here the immuneACCESS table is served through TCRdb, limited to in-frame sequences with V and J called. Missing clones are a known gap in these copies; in checked studies unresolved V genes cover under half, and the rest lacks a known reason. Recorded for this sample are about 98,000 clones; around nine tenths of them occurred a single time. The ten most abundant clones make up 3.9% of the sample. The sample was PBMCs. These TCRs come from a woman in her thirties in good health and CMV-seronegative.

This chain connects TRBV19 to TRBJ1-5; 7 nucleotides agree with TRBD1. V shed 6 bases and J 0 bases; nucleotides not matched to a gene: 8. Germline V gene data show CDR1 as LNHDA and CDR2 as SQIVND (reference sequence). This CDR3 comprises 16 residues. CDR3 sequence reads: CASSSGTEYSNQPQHF. In nucleotides, the CDR3 is TGTGCCAGTAGCTCCGGGACAGAGTATAGCAATCAGCCCCAGCATTTT. The whole variable domain, remainder taken from reference TRBV19 and TRBJ1-5, is DGGITQSPKYLFRKEGQNVTLSCEQNLNHDAMYWYRQDPGQGLRLIYYSQIVNDFQKGDIAEGYSVSREKKESFPLTVTSAQKNPTAFYLCASSSGTEYSNQPQHFGDGTRLSIL.

This sequence joins TRBV7-7 and TRBJ2-5, with D tentatively TRBD1 (5 bases). V was clipped by 1 base and J by 5 bases, with 14 bases between them. Germline CDR1 is SSHAT and CDR2 is FNYEAQ (reference sequence). The CDR3 extends over 15 amino acids. Here the CDR3 reads CASSLVGAPGETQYF. DNA of the CDR3: TGTGCCAGCAGCTTAGTCGGTGCACCAGGGGAGACCCAGTACTTC.

V is TRBV15 and J is TRBJ1-1; D gene uncertain. Trimming removed 2 bases from V and 8 bases from J, with 12 bases in between. Per the germline V gene, CDR1 is LNHNV and CDR2 is YYDKDF (reference sequence). The CDR3 spans 13 residues. CDR3 DNA sequence: TGTGCCACCAGCAGATATGTTGCGGAGGAAGCTTTCTTT. Amino acids: CATSRYVAEEAFF.

This chain links TRBV5-1 with TRBJ2-2; D unclear. This CDR3 is 12 amino acids long. CDR1 is SGHRS, CDR2 YFSETQ, per germline. V was shortened by 2 bases and J by 9 bases, with 8 bases between the two germline ends. The CDR3 is CASSFLGRELFF. The CDR3 nucleotides are TGCGCCAGCAGCTTTCTAGGAAGGGAGCTGTTTTTT. The full variable domain, its missing parts supplied by reference TRBV5-1 and TRBJ2-2, is KAGVTQTPRYLIKTRGQQVTLSCSPISGHRSVSWYQQTPGQGLQFLFEYFSETQRNKGNFPGRFSGRQFSNSRSEMNVSTLELGDSALYLCASSFLGRELFFGEGSRLTVL.

The rearrangement links TRBV12-5 to TRBJ2-5; 7 nucleotides align to TRBD2. There are 15 residues in the CDR3. V lost 1 base, J lost 2 bases, and 4 bases stayed unmatched. From germline, CDR1 is LGHNT and CDR2 FRNRAP. CDR3: CASGLGTGLQETQYF. Written as DNA, the CDR3 is TGTGCTAGTGGTTTGGGTACGGGACTACAAGAGACCCAGTACTTC.

This sequence joins TRBV5-1 and TRBJ2-3, with D possibly being TRBD1 (5 bases). In germline, CDR1 is SGHRS, CDR2 YFSETQ. This CDR3 spans 16 amino acids. Trimming pared 2 bases from V and 2 bases from J, leaving 15 bases between. CDR3 loop: CASSFSTARHTDTQYF. In DNA form, the CDR3 reads TGCGCCAGCAGCTTCTCGACAGCCAGACACACAGATACGCAGTATTTT.

The chain recombines TRBV10-1 with TRBJ2-7; D is unresolved. V lost 3 bases and J lost 4, with 7 bases in between. In germline, CDR1 is WNHNN, CDR2 SYGVQD (reference sequence). The CDR3 covers 12 residues. The chain's CDR3 is CASSDRDYEQYF. The CDR3 bases are TGCGCCAGCAGTGATAGAGATTACGAGCAGTACTTC.

The V call is TRBV7-2, the J call TRBJ2-7, with 7 bases lining up with TRBD1. The V segment lost 3 bases and the J segment 3 bases; nucleotides outside the gene matches: 5. The CDR3 loop spans 14 amino acids. The germline V gene has CDR1 SGHTA and CDR2 FQGNSA. The DNA of the CDR3 is TGTGCCAGCAGCTTGACAGGGCAGGGCTACGAGCAGTACTTC. Protein sequence: CASSLTGQGYEQYF.

The chain combines TRBV27 with TRBJ1-4; 7 nucleotides match TRBD1. Trimming removed 7 bases from V and 8 bases from J; junction bases left unmatched: 13. The germline V gene encodes CDR1 MNHEY and CDR2 SMNVEV (reference sequence). The CDR3 spans 15 residues. In DNA form, the CDR3 reads TGTGCCAGCACCCCCGTAGGACAGGTTCAAGAAAAACTGTTTTTT. This gives the protein CASTPVGQVQEKLFF.

This clone showed up just a few times. The rearrangement links TRBV6-5 to TRBJ1-5; 8 bases are a match to TRBD1. Unmatched junction bases numbered 5, after V lost 6 bases and J lost 4 bases. CDR3 size: 14 residues. Germline V gene data show CDR1 as MNHEY and CDR2 as SVGAGI. CDR3 loop: CASRQGQANQPQHF. The CDR3 DNA is TGTGCCAGCAGGCAGGGACAGGCTAATCAGCCCCAGCATTTT.

The V and J genes are TRBV6-5 and TRBJ1-5; possibly TRBD1 for D (6 bases). V lost 6 bases and J lost 6, with 12 bases in between. This CDR3 has 13 residues. Germline V lookup: CDR1 MNHEY, CDR2 SVGAGI. CDR3 nucleotide sequence: TGTGCCAGCAGCAGAACAGGGTCTCAGCCCCAGCATTTT. It codes for CASSRTGSQPQHF.

Here the CDR3 reads CASSYSGRQFAGEQYF. DNA for the CDR3: TGTGCCAGCAGTTACTCGGGGAGACAGTTTGCGGGGGAGCAGTACTTC. The chain is built from TRBV6-5 and TRBJ2-7; tentative D call: TRBD2 (6 bases). Germline V gene lookup returns CDR1 MNHEY and CDR2 SVGAGI. The CDR3 extends over 16 amino acids. V lost 0 bases, J lost 7 bases, and 19 bases lay in between.

A single count supports this clone. The chain recombines TRBV11-2 with TRBJ1-6; perhaps TRBD1 as D (6 bases). The CDR3 extends over 13 amino acids. V gave up 5 bases and J gave up 6 bases, with 8 bases separating them. CDR1 and CDR2 (germline): SGHAT, FQNNGV. CDR3 coding DNA: TGTGCCAGCAGCACAGGGTCTAATTCACCCCTCCACTTT. Amino acid sequence: CASSTGSNSPLHF.

As for this clone: One junction end disagrees with the germline gene, perhaps due to a read error. The chain has TRBV25-1 and TRBJ1-3, with D hard to call. The CDR3 length is 13 residues. Looked up from germline, CDR1 is MGHDK and CDR2 is SYGVNS. CDR3 DNA: TGTGCCACCAGTTCGGGATTGGGAAACACCATATATTTT. This sequence encodes CATSSGLGNTIYF.

This clone was counted between two and nine times. The chain recombines TRBV18 with TRBJ1-2; 10 bases are shared with TRBD1. Trimming removed 1 base from V and 0 bases from J; junction bases left unmatched: 2. The CDR3 covers 16 residues. Germline-derived CDR1 and CDR2 are KGHSH and LQKENI. CDR3: CASSPLGQGANYGYTF. CDR3 coding DNA: TGTGCCAGCTCACCACTTGGACAGGGGGCTAACTATGGCTACACCTTC.

The rearrangement uses TRBV5-1 and TRBJ2-5; TRBD2 might be the D (6 bases). CDR3 length equals 15 residues. V was cut by 0 bases and J by 5 bases, with 14 bases left in between. CDR1 SGHRS and CDR2 YFSETQ come from the germline V gene. The CDR3 sequence: CASSLVRGRSETQYF. The DNA of the CDR3 is TGCGCCAGCAGCTTGGTTCGGGGGAGGTCTGAGACCCAGTACTTC.

The chain has TRBV19 and TRBJ2-3; D is possibly TRBD1 (6 bases). The germline V gene encodes CDR1 LNHDA and CDR2 SQIVND (reference sequence). V was clipped by 5 bases and J by 11 bases, with 20 bases between them. The CDR3 spans 14 residues. As DNA, the CDR3 is TGTGCCAGTAGTTCAGGGGCCCTTCCAAAGGGGCAGTATTTT. Its translation is CASSSGALPKGQYF. The full variable domain, rest sourced from reference TRBV19 and TRBJ2-3, is DGGITQSPKYLFRKEGQNVTLSCEQNLNHDAMYWYRQDPGQGLRLIYYSQIVNDFQKGDIAEGYSVSREKKESFPLTVTSAQKNPTAFYLCASSSGALPKGQYFGPGTRLTVL.

This chain connects TRBV19 to TRBJ1-2, with D perhaps matching TRBD1 (6 bases). The V end lost 2 bases, the J end lost 1 base, and 11 bases lay between the germline ends. This CDR3 is built from 15 residues. Germline V gene lookup returns CDR1 LNHDA and CDR2 SQIVND (reference sequence). The CDR3, as DNA: TGTGCCAGTAGTATACGGACAGTCTTTAACTATGGCTACACCTTC. Translation: CASSIRTVFNYGYTF.

The chain recombines TRBV5-7 with TRBJ2-2, with TRBD1 matching over 7 bases. TRBV5-7 falls under the ORF class, with uncertain function. V shed 6 bases, J shed 5 bases, and the junction held 10 bases outside the gene matches. This CDR3 spans 15 amino acids. The chain's CDR3 is CASTPEGQVTGELFF. For the CDR3, the DNA is TGTGCCAGCACCCCCGAAGGACAGGTTACCGGGGAGCTGTTTTTT.

The chain has TRBV19 and TRBJ2-7, with no clear D. Germline V gene lookup returns CDR1 LNHDA and CDR2 SQIVND (reference sequence). V was trimmed by 5 bases and J by 9 bases, leaving 20 bases between them. The CDR3 extends over 14 amino acids. CDR3 nucleotide sequence: TGTGCCAGTAGTCCACGTACCCTACGTATTGGGCAGTACTTC. This encodes CASSPRTLRIGQYF.

The V gene is TRBV5-1, the J gene TRBJ1-1; a possible D gene is TRBD1 (6 bases). The ends were cut back, 3 bases at V and 4 bases at J, with 16 bases in the middle. The CDR3 totals 15 residues. Germline assignment: CDR1 SGHRS and CDR2 YFSETQ. The CDR3 region has the DNA TGCGCCAGCAGCTCGCTAGGACAGTTTCTCACTGAAGCTTTCTTT. Translation gives CASSSLGQFLTEAFF.

V is TRBV1 and J is TRBJ1-1; TRBD1 is taken as the D call from the table, unchecked against the DNA. TRBV1 is listed as a pseudogene. The CDR3 spans 19 residues. The DNA of the CDR3 is TGCACCAGCAGCCAAGACCCACCAGCCCGACAGTTTCTGTACACTGAAGCTTTCTTT. It yields the protein CTSSQDPPARQFLYTEAFF.